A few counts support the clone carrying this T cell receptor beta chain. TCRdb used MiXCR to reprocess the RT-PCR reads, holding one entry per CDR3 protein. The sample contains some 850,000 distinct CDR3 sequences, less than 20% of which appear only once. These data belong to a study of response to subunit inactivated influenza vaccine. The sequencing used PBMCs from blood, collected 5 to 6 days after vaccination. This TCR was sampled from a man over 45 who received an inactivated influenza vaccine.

CDR3 in amino acids: CASSGTGQGAYEQYF. As DNA, the CDR3 is TGTGCCAGCAGCGGTACCGGACAGGGGGCTTACGAGCAGTACTTC. The chain combines TRBV4-2 with TRBJ2-7; 11 nucleotides line up with TRBD1. With V trimmed by 5 bases and J by 4 bases, 7 bases remained unmatched. This CDR3 has 15 residues. Germline loops: CDR1 LGHNA, CDR2 YNFKEQ.